These 16 T cell receptor beta chains were sequenced from one sample in a study of cytomegalovirus exposure and HLA in healthy donors. Clones were sequenced by immunoSEQ multiplex PCR, and TCRdb holds only the in-frame ones, with some missing. The data hold 90,000 to 130,000 clones, with 90% to 96% observed a single time. The sample taken for sequencing was PBMCs. All receptors derive from a woman aged 18 to 35 in good health and CMV-seronegative.

The chain employs TRBV2 and TRBJ1-2; tentative D call: TRBD1 (6 bases). Germline CDR1 and CDR2: SNHLY and FYNNEI. The CDR3 is made up of 15 amino acids. The V and J ends lost 4 bases and 8 bases respectively, with 20 bases between them. For the CDR3, the DNA is TGTGCCAGCAGTGGTGGGGGCAGTCCCATTGGGGGCTACACCTTC. Translation gives CASSGGGSPIGGYTF.

J is TRBJ1-3 and V is TRBV18; 7 bases fit TRBD1. CDR3 length: 18 amino acids. The germline gives CDR1 KGHSH, CDR2 LQKENI. V trimming: 3 bases; J trimming: 1 base; junction bases outside the gene matches: 12. The CDR3 DNA sequence: TGTGCCAGCTCACCGTCGGGACAGCGCCCAGGGTCTGGAAACACCATATATTTT. It yields the protein CASSPSGQRPGSGNTIYF.

The chain carries TRBV4-2 and TRBJ1-1; no definite D call. The germline CDR1 and CDR2 sequences are LGHNA and YNFKEQ. The CDR3 sequence is 13 residues long. V dropped 0 bases and J dropped 4 bases, with 6 bases sitting between them. The CDR3 sequence is CASSQDLATEAFF. The CDR3 DNA reads TGTGCCAGCAGCCAAGATCTAGCCACTGAAGCTTTCTTT.

This chain connects TRBV30 to TRBJ1-1; D is uncertain. The CDR3 is 11 amino acids. Trimming removed 0 bases from V and 7 bases from J, with 6 bases in between. CDR1 GTSNPN and CDR2 SVGIG come from the germline V gene (reference sequence). CDR3 nucleotides: TGTGCCTGGAGTGTACTGGTTGAAGCTTTCTTT. It codes for CAWSVLVEAFF.

CDR3 loop: CASSLGPTGGSHYGYTF. CDR3 DNA sequence: TGTGCCAGCAGCTTGGGTCCGACAGGGGGCTCCCACTATGGCTACACCTTC. This chain joins TRBV5-6 and TRBJ1-2, with 10 bases matching TRBD1. The ends lost 0 bases at V and 3 bases at J; junction bases unmatched: 8. The length of the CDR3 is 17 residues. CDR1 is SGHDT and CDR2 is YYEEEE in the germline V gene.

The gene calls are TRBV27 and TRBJ2-5, with D maybe TRBD2 (5 bases). The V gene's germline CDR1 is MNHEY and CDR2 SMNVEV (reference sequence). Trimming pared 5 bases from V and 4 bases from J, leaving 11 bases between. The CDR3 totals 13 residues. This chain's CDR3 is CASSILSGETQYF. The CDR3 nucleotides read TGTGCCAGCAGTATCTTGAGCGGAGAGACCCAGTACTTC.

This chain joins TRBV7-8 and TRBJ2-3; 9 bases are shared with TRBD1. Germline assignment: CDR1 SGHVS and CDR2 FQNEAQ. CDR3 size: 17 residues. The V gene end was trimmed by 5 bases and the J gene end by 3 bases; junction bases not matched to a gene: 12. In DNA form, the CDR3 reads TGTGCCAGCAGCCAGGGGACAGGGATTATTCTTACAGATACGCAGTATTTT. Amino acid sequence: CASSQGTGIILTDTQYF.

V gene TRBV4-3 combines with J gene TRBJ1-6; D ambiguous. CDR3 length equals 15 residues. The germline V and J ends were trimmed by 3 bases and 6 bases, with 12 bases remaining between them. Germline V gene lookup returns CDR1 LGHNA and CDR2 YSLEER. This CDR3 reads CASSHDTDGNSPLHF. The DNA for the CDR3 is TGCGCCAGCAGCCACGACACCGACGGTAATTCACCCCTCCACTTT.

CDR3 amino acids: CASRPQVSYNEQFF. Here the CDR3 DNA reads TGTGCCAGCAGGCCACAGGTCTCTTACAATGAGCAGTTCTTC. V gene TRBV2 combines with J gene TRBJ2-1; tentative D call: TRBD1 (5 bases). This CDR3 is 14 amino acids long. Germline V gene data show CDR1 as SNHLY and CDR2 as FYNNEI. The germline V and J ends were trimmed by 6 bases and 4 bases, with 13 bases remaining between them.

The rearrangement links TRBV5-6 to TRBJ2-7; 7 nucleotides agree with TRBD2. The J segment lost 1 base and the V segment lost 0 bases, leaving 4 bases of the junction unmatched. CDR1 and CDR2 (germline): SGHDT, YYEEEE. This CDR3 spans 15 amino acids. The CDR3, as DNA: TGTGCCAGCAGCTTGGTTTCTAGCGGTTCCTACGAGCAGTACTTC. It encodes CASSLVSSGSYEQYF.

The chain links TRBV5-1 to TRBJ1-6, with 7 bases aligning to TRBD1. J lost 8 bases, V lost 0 bases, and 5 bases had no gene match. The CDR3 is 15 amino acids. Germline CDR1 and CDR2: SGHRS and YFSETQ. In DNA, the CDR3 is TGCGCCAGCAGCTTGGACCAGGGGGTGGATTCACCCCTCCACTTT. This translates into CASSLDQGVDSPLHF. The full variable domain, completed using reference TRBV5-1 and TRBJ1-6, is KAGVTQTPRYLIKTRGQQVTLSCSPISGHRSVSWYQQTPGQGLQFLFEYFSETQRNKGNFPGRFSGRQFSNSRSEMNVSTLELGDSALYLCASSLDQGVDSPLHFGNGTRLTVT.

The chain couples TRBV2 to TRBJ1-5; D is possibly TRBD1 (5 bases). The V gene's germline CDR1 is SNHLY and CDR2 FYNNEI. The CDR3 totals 15 residues. V was shortened by 6 bases and J by 0 bases, with 12 bases between the two germline ends. The CDR3 sequence is CASRAQGDSNQPQHF. The CDR3 nucleotides are TGTGCCAGCAGAGCTCAGGGTGATAGCAATCAGCCCCAGCATTTT.

The V call is TRBV6-1, the J call TRBJ2-1; 14 nucleotides line up with TRBD2. V lost 4 bases to trimming and J lost 2 bases; unmatched junction nucleotides: 1. CDR3 length equals 16 residues. Germline-derived CDR1 and CDR2 are MNHNS and SASEGT. The CDR3 DNA reads TGTGCCAGCAGTGGACTAGCGGGGGGGCCCTACAATGAGCAGTTCTTC. Encoded protein: CASSGLAGGPYNEQFF.

The V and J genes are TRBV5-8 and TRBJ2-5; 9 positions agree with TRBD1. Looked up from germline, CDR1 is SGHTS and CDR2 is YDEGEE. The CDR3 extends over 14 amino acids. V shed 0 bases and J 3 bases; nucleotides not matched to a gene: 0. The CDR3 nucleotides read TGTGCCAGCAGCTTGGGGGACAGGGAAGAGACCCAGTACTTC. Translating gives CASSLGDREETQYF.

The rearrangement uses TRBV5-1 and TRBJ2-7; the D gene is possibly TRBD1 (5 bases). The CDR3 sequence is 14 residues long. Germline CDR1 is SGHRS and CDR2 is YFSETQ. V gave up 2 bases and J gave up 1 base, with 10 bases separating them. The CDR3 bases are TGCGCCAGCAGCTTTCAAGGGGATTCCTACGAGCAGTACTTC. Translated, it gives CASSFQGDSYEQYF.

This chain uses TRBV20-1 with TRBJ2-7; perhaps TRBD1 as D (5 bases). This CDR3 region has 11 residues. Germline CDR1 is DFQATT and CDR2 is SNEGSKA (reference sequence). Trimming shortened V by 7 bases and J by 7 bases, and 14 bases separated the two germline ends. The CDR3 here is CSVRKGWEQYF. Here the CDR3 DNA reads TGCAGTGTGAGAAAGGGGTGGGAGCAGTACTTC.